The 13 T cell receptor beta chains in this list originate from one sample, sequenced in a study of shared clonotypes between healthy human individuals. TCRdb's copy holds only in-frame clones and misses some; the assay was immunoSEQ multiplex PCR. Among more than 400,000 clones listed, 81% were seen once. Sequencing was done on a sample of PBMCs. These receptors were collected from a woman in her thirties or forties in good health. Some clones in this sample may be carry-over from other donors' samples.

This chain connects TRBV5-1 to TRBJ2-3, with 10 nucleotides matching TRBD2. The V segment lost 4 bases and the J segment 0 bases; nucleotides outside the gene matches: 14. Germline V gives CDR1 SGHRS, CDR2 YFSETQ. This CDR3 spans 19 amino acids. DNA for the CDR3: TGCGCCAGCAGCCCGATAAATTATCCTAGCGGGAGTAGCACAGATACGCAGTATTTT. Amino acid sequence: CASSPINYPSGSSTDTQYF.

The V gene is TRBV7-8, the J gene TRBJ2-7, with 9 bases that match TRBD1. There are 14 residues in the CDR3. Germline CDR1 and CDR2: SGHVS and FQNEAQ. V trimming: 6 bases; J trimming: 3 bases; junction bases outside the gene matches: 6. The CDR3 nucleotides are TGTGCCAGCAGAGGGGACAGGGTCGGCTACGAGCAGTACTTC. It is translated as CASRGDRVGYEQYF.

With regard to this clone: A far larger clone lies a single base away; this is likely a read error. The same CDR3 also results from other DNA sequences found in this sample. The chain has TRBV5-1 and TRBJ1-4; 8 nucleotides align to TRBD1. The CDR3 runs 14 residues. From germline, CDR1 is SGHRS and CDR2 YFSETQ. The CDR3 nucleotides read TGCGCCAGCAGCGCGGACAGGGAGGGGGAAAAACTGTTCTTT. This translates into CASSADREGEKLFF.

V is TRBV18 and J is TRBJ1-2, with D tentatively TRBD1 (6 bases). The CDR3 extends over 14 amino acids. V gave up 1 base and J gave up 8 bases, with 14 bases separating them. CDR1 is KGHSH and CDR2 is LQKENI in the germline V gene. CDR3 DNA sequence: TGTGCCAGCTCACCACTAAGTCCAGACAGGGGCTACACCTTC. It specifies CASSPLSPDRGYTF.

The CDR3 region has the DNA TGTGCCAGCAGCTCTCTTAGCGGGAGGGCCTACGAGCAGTACTTC. It is translated as CASSSLSGRAYEQYF. This chain uses TRBV14 with TRBJ2-7; 11 bases agree with TRBD2. This CDR3 is built from 15 residues. CDR1 is SGHDN, CDR2 FVKESK, per germline. The V gene end was trimmed by 5 bases and the J gene end by 2 bases; junction bases not matched to a gene: 5.

The rearrangement uses TRBV6-5 and TRBJ1-1, with a weak D call TRBD1 (5 bases). The CDR3 covers 14 residues. V gave up 3 bases and J gave up 11 bases, with 19 bases separating them. Germline CDR1 reads MNHEY; CDR2 reads SVGAGI. The CDR3 coding sequence is TGTGCCAGCAGTTATCTCGCAGGGAGGTCGAGTGCTTTCTTT. Translation gives CASSYLAGRSSAFF.

This clone was picked up one time. It differs at one base from a far larger clone, so likely a read error. The sample carries other DNA sequences with the same CDR3. The rearrangement links TRBV30 to TRBJ1-3; no reliable D call. The CDR3 extends over 15 amino acids. The V end was cut by 3 bases, the J end by 2 bases, with 14 bases between. CDR1 GTSNPN and CDR2 SVGIG come from the germline V gene (reference sequence). In nucleotides, the CDR3 is TGTGCCTGGAGCCGAAGAGGGTTAGCTGGAAACACCATATATTTT. This encodes CAWSRRGLAGNTIYF. The entire variable domain, with the rest obtained from reference TRBV30 and TRBJ1-3, is as follows: SQTIHQWPATLVQPVGSPLSLECTVEGTSNPNLYWYRQAAGRGLQLLFYSVGIGQISSEVPQNLSASRPQDRQFILSSKKLLLSDSGFYLCAWSRRGLAGNTIYFGEGSWLTVV.

CDR3 nucleotide sequence: TGTGCCAGCAGTTTAAGGGGACTAGCGGGCGAGCAGTTCTTC. It yields the protein CASSLRGLAGEQFF. The chain carries TRBV27 and TRBJ2-1, with 12 bases lining up with TRBD2. The CDR3 consists of 14 residues. Germline CDR1 reads MNHEY; CDR2 reads SMNVEV (reference sequence). V lost 2 bases, J lost 10 bases, and 3 bases stayed unmatched.

This chain links TRBV21-1 with TRBJ2-2; TRBD1, the table's D call, was not compared with the DNA. TRBV21-1 is tagged as a pseudogene. CDR3 length: 19 amino acids. CDR3 sequence reads: CASSKETKPGQGINGELFF. In nucleotides, the CDR3 is TGTGCCAGCAGCAAAGAAACGAAACCTGGACAGGGAATCAACGGGGAGCTGTTTTTT.

This chain uses TRBV27 with TRBJ2-2; no reliable D call. Germline V lookup: CDR1 MNHEY, CDR2 SMNVEV (reference sequence). V lost 3 bases, J lost 8 bases, and 13 bases lay in between. The CDR3 is made up of 14 amino acids. The DNA of the CDR3 is TGTGCCAGCAGTTTCAGGTTGGGCCTTGGGGAGCTGTTTTTT. Its protein product is CASSFRLGLGELFF.

This chain uses TRBV5-6 with TRBJ2-1; D is undetermined. Trimming removed 4 bases at V and 5 bases at J, with 16 bases between. The germline gives CDR1 SGHDT, CDR2 YYEEEE. The CDR3 runs 15 residues. CDR3 residues: CASSSLRRGHNEQFF. The CDR3 coding sequence is TGTGCCAGCAGCAGCCTTAGGCGAGGTCACAATGAGCAGTTCTTC.

For this clone: A far bigger clonotype differs at one base, so this is likely a read error. The sample holds other DNA sequences that translate to the same CDR3. The chain carries TRBV6-1 and TRBJ1-2; D gene unclear. The CDR3 runs 11 residues. Per the germline V gene, CDR1 is MNHNS and CDR2 is SASEGT. Written as DNA, the CDR3 is TGTGCCAGCCGCCTCGACTACGGCTACACCTTC. Amino acids: CASRLDYGYTF.

With regard to this clone: This likely stems from a read error, as it lies one base from a far larger clone. Additional DNA sequences in this sample encode the identical CDR3. The rearrangement joins TRBV2 to TRBJ2-1, with no clear D. The CDR3 extends over 14 amino acids. V gave up 6 bases and J gave up 4 bases, with 13 bases separating them. Germline CDR1 and CDR2: SNHLY and FYNNEI. The CDR3 sequence: CASSPRSSYNEQFF. For the CDR3, the DNA is TGTGCCAGCAGCCCCAGATCCTCATACAATGAGCAGTTCTTC.